This T cell receptor (beta chain) originates from a study of T cell repertoires in cytomegalovirus infection. Via MiXCR, TCRdb re-called the reads, giving one row per CDR3 protein. The table shows some 700,000 distinct CDR3 sequences, with 35% to 40% occurring only once. V shed 5 bases, J shed 14 bases, and the junction held 16 bases outside the gene matches. This CDR3 comprises 16 residues. CDR1 MNHEY and CDR2 SMNVEV come from the germline V gene (reference sequence). Findings and limits, study-wide: Cumulative public TCR beta family frequency identified carriers of CMV plus the relevant HLA.

Note on this clonotype: No antigen is known for it.

This chain links TRBV27 with TRBJ2-4, with TRBD2 matching over 12 bases. The source of this sequence is a human donor in good health (CMV status not recorded). Some clones in this sample may be carry-over from other donors' samples. The sample taken for sequencing was PBMCs. Here the CDR3 reads CASSPKPGLAGSIEYF. CDR3 in DNA: TGTGCCAGCAGTCCAAAGCCGGGACTAGCGGGTAGCATAGAGTACTTC.